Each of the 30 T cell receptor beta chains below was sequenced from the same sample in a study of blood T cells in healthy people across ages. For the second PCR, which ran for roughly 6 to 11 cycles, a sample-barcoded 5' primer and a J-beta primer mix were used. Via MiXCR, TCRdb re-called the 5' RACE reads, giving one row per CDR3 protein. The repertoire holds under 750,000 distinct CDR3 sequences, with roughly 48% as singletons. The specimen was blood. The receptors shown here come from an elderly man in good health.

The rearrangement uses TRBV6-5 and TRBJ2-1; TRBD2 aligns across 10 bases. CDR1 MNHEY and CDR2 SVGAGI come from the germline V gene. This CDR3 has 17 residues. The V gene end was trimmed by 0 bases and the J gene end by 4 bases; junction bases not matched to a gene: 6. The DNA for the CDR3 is TGTGCCAGCAGTTACTCTCCTCTAGCGGGGGTTTACAATGAGCAGTTCTTC. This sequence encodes CASSYSPLAGVYNEQFF.

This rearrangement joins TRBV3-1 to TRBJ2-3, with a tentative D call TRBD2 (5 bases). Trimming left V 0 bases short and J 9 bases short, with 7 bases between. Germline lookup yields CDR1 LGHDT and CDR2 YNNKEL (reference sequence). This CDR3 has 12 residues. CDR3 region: CASSQDRRTQYF. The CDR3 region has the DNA TGTGCCAGCAGCCAAGATCGGAGGACGCAGTATTTT.

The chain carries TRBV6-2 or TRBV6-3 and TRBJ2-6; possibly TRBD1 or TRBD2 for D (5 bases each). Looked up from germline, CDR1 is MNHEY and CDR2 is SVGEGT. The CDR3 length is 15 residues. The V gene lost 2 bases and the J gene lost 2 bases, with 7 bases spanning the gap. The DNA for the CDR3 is TGTGCCAGCAGTTACGGGGGAGCTGGGGCCAACGTCCTGACTTTC. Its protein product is CASSYGGAGANVLTF.

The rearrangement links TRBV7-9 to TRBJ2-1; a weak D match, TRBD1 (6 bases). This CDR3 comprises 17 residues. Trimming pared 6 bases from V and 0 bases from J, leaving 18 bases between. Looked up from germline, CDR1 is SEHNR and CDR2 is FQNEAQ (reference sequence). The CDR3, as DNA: TGTGCCAGCAGTGGCTACAGGGTGTACTCCTCCTACAATGAGCAGTTCTTC. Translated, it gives CASSGYRVYSSYNEQFF.

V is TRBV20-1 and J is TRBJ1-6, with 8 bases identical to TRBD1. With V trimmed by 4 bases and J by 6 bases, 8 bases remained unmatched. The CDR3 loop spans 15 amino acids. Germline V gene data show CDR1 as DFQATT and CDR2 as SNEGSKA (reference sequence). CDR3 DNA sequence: TGCAGTGCTAACACCGGGACAGGAGTTAATTCACCCCTCCACTTT. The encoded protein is CSANTGTGVNSPLHF.

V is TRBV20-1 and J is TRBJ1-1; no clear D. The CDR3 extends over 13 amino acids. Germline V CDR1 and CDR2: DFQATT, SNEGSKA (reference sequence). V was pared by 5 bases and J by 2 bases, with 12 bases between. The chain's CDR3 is CSAPRQVNTEAFF. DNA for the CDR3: TGCAGTGCTCCTAGGCAGGTCAACACTGAAGCTTTCTTT.

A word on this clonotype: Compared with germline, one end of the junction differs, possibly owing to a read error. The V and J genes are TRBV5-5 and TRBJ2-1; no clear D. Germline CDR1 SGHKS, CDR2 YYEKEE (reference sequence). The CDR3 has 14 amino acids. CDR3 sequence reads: CASSFLMVNNEQIF. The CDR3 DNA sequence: TGTGCCAGCAGCTTCCTGATGGTGAACAATGAGCAGATCTTC.

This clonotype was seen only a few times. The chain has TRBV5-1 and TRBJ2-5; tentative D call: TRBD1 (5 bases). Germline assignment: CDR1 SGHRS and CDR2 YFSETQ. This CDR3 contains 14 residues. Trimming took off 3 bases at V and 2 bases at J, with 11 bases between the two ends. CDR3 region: CASSSGHGQETQYF. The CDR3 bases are TGCGCCAGCAGCTCCGGACACGGACAAGAGACCCAGTACTTC.

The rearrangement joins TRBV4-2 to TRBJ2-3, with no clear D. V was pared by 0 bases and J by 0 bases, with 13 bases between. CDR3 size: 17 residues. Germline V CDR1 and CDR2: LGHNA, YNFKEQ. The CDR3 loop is CASSQDLGTPSTDTQYF. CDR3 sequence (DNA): TGTGCCAGCAGCCAAGATCTTGGTACCCCTAGCACAGATACGCAGTATTTT.

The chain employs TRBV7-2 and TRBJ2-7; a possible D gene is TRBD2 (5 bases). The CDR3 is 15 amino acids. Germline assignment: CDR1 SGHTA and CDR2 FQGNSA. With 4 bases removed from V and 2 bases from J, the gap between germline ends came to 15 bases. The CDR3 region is CASSSRGGKTYEQYF. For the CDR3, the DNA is TGTGCCAGCAGCTCCCGGGGTGGGAAAACCTACGAGCAGTACTTC.

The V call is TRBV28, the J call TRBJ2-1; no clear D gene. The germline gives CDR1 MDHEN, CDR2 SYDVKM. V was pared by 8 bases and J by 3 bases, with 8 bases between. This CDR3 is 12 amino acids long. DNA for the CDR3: TGTGCCAGCCGGACCAACTACAATGAGCAGTTCTTC. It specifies CASRTNYNEQFF.

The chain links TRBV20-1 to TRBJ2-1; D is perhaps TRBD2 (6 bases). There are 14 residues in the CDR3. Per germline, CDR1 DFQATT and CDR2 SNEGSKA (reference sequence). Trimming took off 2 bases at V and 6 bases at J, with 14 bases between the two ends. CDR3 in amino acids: CSARSRDWSNEQFF. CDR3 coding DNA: TGCAGTGCTAGATCCCGGGACTGGAGCAATGAGCAGTTCTTC.

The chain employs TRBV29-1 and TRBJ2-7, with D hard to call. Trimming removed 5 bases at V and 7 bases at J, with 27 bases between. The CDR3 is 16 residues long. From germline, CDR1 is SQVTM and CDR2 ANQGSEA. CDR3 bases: TGCAGCGTTCGATCCCCCCTAGGGCGGAGCTACAATGAGCAGTACTTC. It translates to CSVRSPLGRSYNEQYF.

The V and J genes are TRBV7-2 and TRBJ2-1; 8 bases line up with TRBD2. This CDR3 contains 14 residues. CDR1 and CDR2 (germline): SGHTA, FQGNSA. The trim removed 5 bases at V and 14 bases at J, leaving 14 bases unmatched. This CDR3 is CASSQSSSGGGEFF. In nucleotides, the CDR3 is TGTGCCAGCAGCCAATCGTCGAGCGGGGGAGGAGAGTTCTTC. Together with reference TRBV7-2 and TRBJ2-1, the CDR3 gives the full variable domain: GAGVSQSPSNKVTEKGKDVELRCDPISGHTALYWYRQSLGQGLEFLIYFQGNSAPDKSGLPSDRFSAERTGGSVSTLTIQRTQQEDSAVYLCASSQSSSGGGEFFGPGTRLTVL.

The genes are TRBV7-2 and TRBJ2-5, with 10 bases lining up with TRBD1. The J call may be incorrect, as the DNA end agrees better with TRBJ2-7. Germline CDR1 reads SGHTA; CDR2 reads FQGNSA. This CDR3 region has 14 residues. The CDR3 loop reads CASSVTGGVDEQYF. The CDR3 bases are TGTGCCAGCAGCGTGACAGGGGGCGTCGACGAGCAGTACTTC.

The CDR3 DNA is TGCAGTGCTAGCCACACCAGGGGGCTCTATGGCTACACCTTC. Its translation is CSASHTRGLYGYTF. The V and J genes are TRBV20-1 and TRBJ1-2, with 8 positions matching TRBD1. CDR1 is DFQATT, CDR2 SNEGSKA, per germline (reference sequence). With 3 bases clipped from V and 4 bases from J, the junction kept 7 bases outside the gene matches. CDR3 length equals 14 residues.

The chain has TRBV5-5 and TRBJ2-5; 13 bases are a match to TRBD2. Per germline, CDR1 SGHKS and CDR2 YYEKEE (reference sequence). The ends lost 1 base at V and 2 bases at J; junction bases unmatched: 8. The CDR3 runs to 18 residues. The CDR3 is CASSLRTSGSMGQETQYF. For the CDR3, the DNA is TGTGCCAGCAGCTTGAGGACTAGCGGGAGTATGGGGCAAGAGACCCAGTACTTC.

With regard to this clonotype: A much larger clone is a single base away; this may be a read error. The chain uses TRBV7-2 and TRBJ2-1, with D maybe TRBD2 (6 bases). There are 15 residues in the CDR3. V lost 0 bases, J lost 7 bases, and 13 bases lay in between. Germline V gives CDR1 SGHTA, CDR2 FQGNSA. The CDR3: CASSLASGLENEQFF. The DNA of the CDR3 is TGTGCCAGCAGCTTAGCCAGCGGGTTAGAGAATGAGCAGTTCTTC.

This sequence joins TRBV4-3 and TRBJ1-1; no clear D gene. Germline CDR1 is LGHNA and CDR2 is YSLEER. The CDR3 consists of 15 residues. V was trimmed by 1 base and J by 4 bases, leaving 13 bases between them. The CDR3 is CASSQGPNQATEAFF. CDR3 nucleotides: TGCGCCAGCAGCCAAGGACCCAACCAGGCCACTGAAGCTTTCTTT.

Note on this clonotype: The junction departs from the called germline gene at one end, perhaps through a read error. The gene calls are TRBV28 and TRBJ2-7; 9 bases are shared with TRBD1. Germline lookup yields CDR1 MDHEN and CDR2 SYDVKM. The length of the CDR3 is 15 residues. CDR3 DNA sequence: TGTGTCAGCAGTGCTAGGACAGGGGTTTCCTACGAGCAGTACTTC. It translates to CVSSARTGVSYEQYF.

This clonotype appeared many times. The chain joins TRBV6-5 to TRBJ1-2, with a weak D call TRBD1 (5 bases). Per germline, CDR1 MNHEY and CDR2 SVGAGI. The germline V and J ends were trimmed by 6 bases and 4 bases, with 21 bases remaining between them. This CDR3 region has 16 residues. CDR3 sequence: CASSTGGGWVAYGYTF. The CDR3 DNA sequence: TGTGCCAGCAGCACCGGGGGAGGGTGGGTAGCCTATGGCTACACCTTC.

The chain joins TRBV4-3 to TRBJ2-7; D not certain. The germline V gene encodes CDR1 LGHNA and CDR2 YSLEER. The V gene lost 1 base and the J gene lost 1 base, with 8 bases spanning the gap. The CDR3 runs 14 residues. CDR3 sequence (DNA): TGCGCCAGCAGCCAAGGGCTGCAATCCTACGAGCAGTACTTC. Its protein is CASSQGLQSYEQYF.

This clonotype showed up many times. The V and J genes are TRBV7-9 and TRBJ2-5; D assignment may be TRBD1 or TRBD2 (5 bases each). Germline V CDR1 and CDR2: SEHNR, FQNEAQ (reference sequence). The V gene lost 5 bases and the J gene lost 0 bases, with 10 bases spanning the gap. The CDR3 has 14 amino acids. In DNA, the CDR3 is TGTGCCAGCAGCAGGGACCTGTACCAAGAGACCCAGTACTTC. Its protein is CASSRDLYQETQYF.

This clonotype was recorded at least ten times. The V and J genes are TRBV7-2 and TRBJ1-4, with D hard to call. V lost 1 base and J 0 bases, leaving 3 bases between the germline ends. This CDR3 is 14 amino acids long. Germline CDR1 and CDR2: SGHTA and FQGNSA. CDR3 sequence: CASSLGATNEKLFF. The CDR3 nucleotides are TGTGCCAGCAGCTTAGGTGCAACTAATGAAAAACTGTTTTTT. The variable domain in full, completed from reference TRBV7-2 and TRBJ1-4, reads GAGVSQSPSNKVTEKGKDVELRCDPISGHTALYWYRQSLGQGLEFLIYFQGNSAPDKSGLPSDRFSAERTGGSVSTLTIQRTQQEDSAVYLCASSLGATNEKLFFGSGTQLSVL.

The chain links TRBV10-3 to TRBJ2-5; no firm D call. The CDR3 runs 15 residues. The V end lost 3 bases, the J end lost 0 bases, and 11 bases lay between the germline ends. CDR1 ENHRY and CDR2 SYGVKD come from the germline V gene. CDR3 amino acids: CAISDEGRYQETQYF. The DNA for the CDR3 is TGTGCCATCAGTGATGAAGGCCGGTACCAAGAGACCCAGTACTTC.

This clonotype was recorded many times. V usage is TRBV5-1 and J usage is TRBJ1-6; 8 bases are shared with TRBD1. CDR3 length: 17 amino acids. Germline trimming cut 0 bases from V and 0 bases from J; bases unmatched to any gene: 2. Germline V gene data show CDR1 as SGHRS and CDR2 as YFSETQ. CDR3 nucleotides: TGCGCCAGCAGCTTGGAGGGACAGGACTCCTATAATTCACCCCTCCACTTT. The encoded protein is CASSLEGQDSYNSPLHF.

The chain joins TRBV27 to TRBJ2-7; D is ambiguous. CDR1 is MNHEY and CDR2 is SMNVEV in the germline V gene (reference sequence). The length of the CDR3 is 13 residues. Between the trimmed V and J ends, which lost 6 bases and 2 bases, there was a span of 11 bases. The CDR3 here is CASRPKATYEQYF. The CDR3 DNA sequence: TGTGCCAGCAGACCCAAAGCCACCTACGAGCAGTACTTC.

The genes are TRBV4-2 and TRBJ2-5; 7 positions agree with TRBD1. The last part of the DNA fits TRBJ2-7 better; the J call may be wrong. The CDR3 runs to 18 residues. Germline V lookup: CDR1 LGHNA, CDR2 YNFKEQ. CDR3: CASSQRGGSGTAHYEQYF. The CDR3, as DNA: TGTGCCAGCAGCCAAAGAGGGGGATCCGGGACAGCTCATTACGAGCAGTACTTC.

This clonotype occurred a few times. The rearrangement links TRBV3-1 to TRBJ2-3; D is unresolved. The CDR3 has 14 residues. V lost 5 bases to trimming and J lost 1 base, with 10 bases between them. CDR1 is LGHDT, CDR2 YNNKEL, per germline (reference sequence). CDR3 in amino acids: CASSKMAGTDTQYF. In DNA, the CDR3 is TGTGCCAGCAGCAAAATGGCAGGCACAGATACGCAGTATTTT.

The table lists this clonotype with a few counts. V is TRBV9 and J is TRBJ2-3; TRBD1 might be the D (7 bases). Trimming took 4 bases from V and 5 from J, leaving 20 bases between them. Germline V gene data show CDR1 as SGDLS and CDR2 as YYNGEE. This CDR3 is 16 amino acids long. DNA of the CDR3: TGTGCCAGCAGCCGACACCCACAGGGGCGGGAAGATACGCAGTATTTT. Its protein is CASSRHPQGREDTQYF. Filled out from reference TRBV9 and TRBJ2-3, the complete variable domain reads DSGVTQTPKHLITATGQRVTLRCSPRSGDLSVYWYQQSLDQGLQFLIQYYNGEERAKGNILERFSAQQFPDLHSELNLSSLELGDSALYFCASSRHPQGREDTQYFGPGTRLTVL.